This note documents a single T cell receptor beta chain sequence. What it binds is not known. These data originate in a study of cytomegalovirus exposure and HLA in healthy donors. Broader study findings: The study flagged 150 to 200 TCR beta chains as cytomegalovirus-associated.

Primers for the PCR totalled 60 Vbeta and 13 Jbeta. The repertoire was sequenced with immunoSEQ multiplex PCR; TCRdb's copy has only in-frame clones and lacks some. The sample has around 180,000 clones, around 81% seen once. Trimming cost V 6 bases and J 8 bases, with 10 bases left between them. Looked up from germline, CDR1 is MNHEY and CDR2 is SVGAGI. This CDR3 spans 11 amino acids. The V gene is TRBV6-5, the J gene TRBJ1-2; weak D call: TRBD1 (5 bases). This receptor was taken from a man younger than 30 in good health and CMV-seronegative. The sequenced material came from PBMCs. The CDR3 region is CASSGRAGYTF. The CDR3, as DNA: TGTGCCAGCAGCGGCAGGGCGGGCTACACCTTC.